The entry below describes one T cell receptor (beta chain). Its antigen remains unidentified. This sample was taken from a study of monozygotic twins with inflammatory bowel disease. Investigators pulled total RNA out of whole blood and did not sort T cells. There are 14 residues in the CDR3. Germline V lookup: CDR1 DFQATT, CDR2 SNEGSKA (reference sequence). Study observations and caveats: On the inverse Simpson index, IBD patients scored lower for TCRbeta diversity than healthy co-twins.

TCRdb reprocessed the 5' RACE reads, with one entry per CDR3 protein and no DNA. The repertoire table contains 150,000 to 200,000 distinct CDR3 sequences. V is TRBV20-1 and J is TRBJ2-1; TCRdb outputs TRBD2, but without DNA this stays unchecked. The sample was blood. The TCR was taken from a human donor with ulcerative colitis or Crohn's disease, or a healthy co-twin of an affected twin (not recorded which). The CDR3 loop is CSARTSGGYNEQFF.